Listed below are T cell receptor beta chains from one sample, sequenced in a study of breast tumors, draining lymph nodes, adjacent tissues. TCRdb reprocessed the multiplex PCR reads via MiXCR and lists one record per CDR3 protein. The sample has 140,000 to 150,000 distinct CDR3 sequences, approximately 32% seen once; the top ten hold around 2.3%. The sample taken for sequencing was axillary lymph node tissue. The receptor set was obtained from a female donor with breast cancer. Some clones in this sample may be carry-over from other donors' samples. Both conserved end residues are part of each CDR3. The D gene is left open where the match is weak. Clone size is stated in some rows and not others, as once, few, many or a class when expanded.

TRBJ1-4	.	TRBV20-1	.	TGCAGTGCTAGAGATTTATTCGGGACGGAGGTTGAAAAACTGTTTTTT	CSARDLFGTEVEKLFF
TRBJ2-7	.	TRBV5-1	TRBD2	TGCGCCAGCAGCATCGGACCGAGTAGCGGGGGATCTATCGAGCAGTACTTC	CASSIGPSSGGSIEQYF
TRBJ1-2	many	TRBV4-3	.	TGCGCCAGCAGCCAAGATGCAGGAGGTACGCCCTATGGCTACACCTTC	CASSQDAGGTPYGYTF
TRBJ1-2	many	TRBV27	TRBD1	TGTGCCAGCAGTACGACCGGGACAGCTAACTATGGCTACACCTTC	CASSTTGTANYGYTF
TRBJ2-6	.	TRBV2	.	TGTGCCAGCACCCGGGCTGGGGCCAACGTCCTGACTTTC	CASTRAGANVLTF
TRBJ2-3	many	TRBV7-2	TRBD1	TGTGCCAGCAGCCCCGAGGGGGCAACTAGCACAGATACGCAGTATTTT	CASSPEGATSTDTQYF
TRBJ2-1	many	TRBV14	.	TGTGCCAGCAGCCAAGATCTGAGGGTGGCGGGGAAGCAGTTCTTC	CASSQDLRVAGKQFF
TRBJ1-2	many	TRBV7-2	TRBD1	TGTGCCAGCAGCTTTGACAGGGTCAGAGGCTACACCTTC	CASSFDRVRGYTF
TRBJ1-6	many	TRBV27	.	TGTGCCAGCAGTTTACTACTATCGGGGACTCGTTCTAATTCACCCCTCCACTTT	CASSLLLSGTRSNSPLHF
TRBJ1-6	many	TRBV3-1	.	TGTGCCAGCAGGCCCGGGACAACAAATAATTCACCCCTCCACTTT	CASRPGTTNNSPLHF
TRBJ1-2	many	TRBV11-3	TRBD1	TGTGCCAGCAGCTTAGAGGGACAGGCAACCCCCTATGGCTACACCTTC	CASSLEGQATPYGYTF
TRBJ2-2	many	TRBV6-4	.	TGTGCCAGCAGTCACCGGACCTTTGGCTCGGGGGAGCTGTTTTTT	CASSHRTFGSGELFF
TRBJ2-1	many	TRBV29-1	TRBD2	TGCAGCGTTGAAGGGGAGCGGGGGGGCCGCTACAATGAGCAGTTCTTC	CSVEGERGGRYNEQFF